This T cell receptor beta chain was captured in a study of cytomegalovirus exposure and HLA in healthy donors. Though nominally healthy at sampling, donors likely had unrecorded immune exposures. V lost 3 bases to trimming and J lost 4 bases; unmatched junction nucleotides: 5. The CDR3 has 16 residues. Germline-derived CDR1 and CDR2 are SGHVS and FQNEAQ. Amplification used 60 Vbeta primers and 13 Jbeta primers. Using immunoSEQ multiplex PCR, the repertoire was profiled, and TCRdb retains in-frame clones only, with some absent. The data contain 150,000 to 200,000 clones, 79% of them seen just once; the ten biggest clones take up roughly 1.5%.

This clonotype was obtained from a woman in her 50s in good health and CMV-seronegative. The chain employs TRBV7-8 and TRBJ2-5, with 13 bases aligning to TRBD2. The material sequenced was PBMCs. Written as DNA, the CDR3 is TGTGCCAGCAGCTTCCTACTAGCGGGGGGGCGAGAGACCCAGTACTTC. Its translation is CASSFLLAGGRETQYF.